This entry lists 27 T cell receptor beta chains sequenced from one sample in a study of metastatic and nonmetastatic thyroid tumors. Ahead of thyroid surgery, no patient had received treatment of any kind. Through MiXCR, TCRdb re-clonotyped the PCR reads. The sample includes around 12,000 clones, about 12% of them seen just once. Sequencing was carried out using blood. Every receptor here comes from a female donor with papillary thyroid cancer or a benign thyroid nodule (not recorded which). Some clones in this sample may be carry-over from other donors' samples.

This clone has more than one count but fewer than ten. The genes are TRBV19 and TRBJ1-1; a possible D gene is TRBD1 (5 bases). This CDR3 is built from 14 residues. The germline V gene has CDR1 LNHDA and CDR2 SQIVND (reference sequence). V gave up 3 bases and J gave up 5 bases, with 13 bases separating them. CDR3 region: CASSMTAGGTEAFF. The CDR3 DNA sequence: TGTGCCAGTAGTATGACGGCTGGGGGTACTGAAGCTTTCTTT. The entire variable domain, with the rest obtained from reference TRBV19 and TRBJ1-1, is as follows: DGGITQSPKYLFRKEGQNVTLSCEQNLNHDAMYWYRQDPGQGLRLIYYSQIVNDFQKGDIAEGYSVSREKKESFPLTVTSAQKNPTAFYLCASSMTAGGTEAFFGQGTRLTVV.

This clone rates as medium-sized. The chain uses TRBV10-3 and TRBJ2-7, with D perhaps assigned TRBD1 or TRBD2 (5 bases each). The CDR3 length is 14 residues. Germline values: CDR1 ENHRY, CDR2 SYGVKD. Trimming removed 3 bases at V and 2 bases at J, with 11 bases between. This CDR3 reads CAISDRDGAYEQYF. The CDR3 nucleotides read TGTGCCATCAGTGACCGGGACGGAGCCTACGAGCAGTACTTC.

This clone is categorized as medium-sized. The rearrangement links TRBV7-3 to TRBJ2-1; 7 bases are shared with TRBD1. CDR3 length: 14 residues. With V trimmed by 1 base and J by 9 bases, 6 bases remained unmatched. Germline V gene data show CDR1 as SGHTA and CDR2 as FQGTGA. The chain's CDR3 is CASSLNTGAGEQFF. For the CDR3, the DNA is TGTGCCAGCAGCTTAAATACAGGGGCGGGTGAGCAGTTCTTC.

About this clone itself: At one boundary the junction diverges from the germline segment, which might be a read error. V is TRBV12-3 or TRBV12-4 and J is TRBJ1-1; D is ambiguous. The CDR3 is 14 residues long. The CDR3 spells CASRIGNMNTEAFF. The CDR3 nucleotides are TGCGCCAGCAGGATCGGGAATATGAACACTGAAGCTTTCTTT.

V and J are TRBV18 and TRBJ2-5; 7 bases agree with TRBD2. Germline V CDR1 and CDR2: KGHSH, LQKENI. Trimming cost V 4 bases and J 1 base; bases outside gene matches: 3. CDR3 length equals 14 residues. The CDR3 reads CASSQSGTQETQYF. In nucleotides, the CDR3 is TGTGCCAGCTCACAAAGCGGGACCCAAGAGACCCAGTACTTC.

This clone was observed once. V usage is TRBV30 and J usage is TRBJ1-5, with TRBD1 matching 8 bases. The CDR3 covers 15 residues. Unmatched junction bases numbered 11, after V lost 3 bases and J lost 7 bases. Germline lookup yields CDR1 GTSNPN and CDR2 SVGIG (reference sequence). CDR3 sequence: CAWSGQGGGGQPQHF. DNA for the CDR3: TGTGCCTGGAGCGGACAGGGCGGGGGAGGACAGCCCCAGCATTTT. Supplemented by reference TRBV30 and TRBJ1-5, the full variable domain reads SQTIHQWPATLVQPVGSPLSLECTVEGTSNPNLYWYRQAAGRGLQLLFYSVGIGQISSEVPQNLSASRPQDRQFILSSKKLLLSDSGFYLCAWSGQGGGGQPQHFGDGTRLSIL.

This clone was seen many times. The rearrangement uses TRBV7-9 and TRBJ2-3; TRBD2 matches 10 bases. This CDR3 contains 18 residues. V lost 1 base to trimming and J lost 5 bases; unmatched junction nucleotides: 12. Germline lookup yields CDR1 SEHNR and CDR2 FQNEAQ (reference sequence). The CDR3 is CASSLEFTSGVSGDTQYF. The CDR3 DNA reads TGTGCCAGCAGCTTAGAATTTACTAGCGGGGTTTCAGGAGATACGCAGTATTTT.

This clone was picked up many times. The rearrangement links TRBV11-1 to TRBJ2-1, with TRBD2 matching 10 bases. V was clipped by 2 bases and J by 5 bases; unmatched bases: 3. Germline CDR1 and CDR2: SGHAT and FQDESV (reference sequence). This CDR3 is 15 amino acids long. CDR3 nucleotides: TGTGCCAGCAGCTTAAGCGGGGGGGCGCACAATGAGCAGTTCTTC. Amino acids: CASSLSGGAHNEQFF.

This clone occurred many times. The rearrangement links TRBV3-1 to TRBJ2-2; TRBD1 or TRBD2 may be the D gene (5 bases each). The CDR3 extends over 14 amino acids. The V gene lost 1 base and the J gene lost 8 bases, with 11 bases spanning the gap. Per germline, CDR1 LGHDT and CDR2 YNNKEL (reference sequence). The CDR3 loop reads CASSQGGSRGELFF. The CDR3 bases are TGTGCCAGCAGCCAAGGGGGGAGTCGAGGGGAGCTGTTTTTT.

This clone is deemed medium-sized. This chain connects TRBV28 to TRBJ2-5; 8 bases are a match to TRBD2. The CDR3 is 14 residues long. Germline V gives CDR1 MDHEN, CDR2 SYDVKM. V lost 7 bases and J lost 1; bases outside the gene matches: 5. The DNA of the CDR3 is TGTGCCAGCACCTTAGGACTAGCCCAAGAGACCCAGTACTTC. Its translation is CASTLGLAQETQYF.

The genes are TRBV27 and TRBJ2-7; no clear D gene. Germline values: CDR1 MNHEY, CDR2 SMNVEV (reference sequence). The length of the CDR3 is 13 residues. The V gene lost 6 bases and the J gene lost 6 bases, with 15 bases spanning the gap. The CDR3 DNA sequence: TGTGCCAGCAGGCCCAGGTTTGAGGCCGAGCAGTACGTC. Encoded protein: CASRPRFEAEQYV.

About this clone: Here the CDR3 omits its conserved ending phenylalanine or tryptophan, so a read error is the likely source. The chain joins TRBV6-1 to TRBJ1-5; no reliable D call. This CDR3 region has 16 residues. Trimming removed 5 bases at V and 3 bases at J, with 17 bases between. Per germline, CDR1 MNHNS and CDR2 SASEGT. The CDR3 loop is CASSPPGASPNQPQHL. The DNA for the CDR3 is TGTGCCAGCAGTCCCCCGGGTGCTAGTCCCAATCAGCCCCAGCATTTG.

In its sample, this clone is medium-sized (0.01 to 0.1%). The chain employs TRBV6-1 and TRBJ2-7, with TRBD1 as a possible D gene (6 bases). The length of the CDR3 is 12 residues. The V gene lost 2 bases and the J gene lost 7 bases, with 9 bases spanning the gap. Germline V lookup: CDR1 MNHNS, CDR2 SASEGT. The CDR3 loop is CASSEPDREQYF. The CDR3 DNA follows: TGTGCCAGCAGTGAACCCGACAGGGAGCAGTACTTC.

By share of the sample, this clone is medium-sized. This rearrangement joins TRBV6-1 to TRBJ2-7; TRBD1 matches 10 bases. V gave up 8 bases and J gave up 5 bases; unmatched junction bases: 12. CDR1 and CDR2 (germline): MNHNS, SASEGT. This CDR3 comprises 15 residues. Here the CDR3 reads CASGFGDRGLDEQYF. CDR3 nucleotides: TGTGCCAGCGGATTCGGGGACAGGGGTTTGGACGAGCAGTACTTC.

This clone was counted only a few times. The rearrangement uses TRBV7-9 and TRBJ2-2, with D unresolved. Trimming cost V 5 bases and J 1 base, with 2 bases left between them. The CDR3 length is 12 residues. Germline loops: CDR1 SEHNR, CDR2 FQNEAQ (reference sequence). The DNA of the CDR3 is TGTGCCAGCAGCGGGAACACCGGGGAGCTGTTTTTT. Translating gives CASSGNTGELFF. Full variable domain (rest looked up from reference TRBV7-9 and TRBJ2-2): DTGVSQNPRHKITKRGQNVTFRCDPISEHNRLYWYRQTLGQGPEFLTYFQNEAQLEKSRLLSDRFSAERPKGSFSTLEIQRTEQGDSAMYLCASSGNTGELFFGEGSRLTVL.

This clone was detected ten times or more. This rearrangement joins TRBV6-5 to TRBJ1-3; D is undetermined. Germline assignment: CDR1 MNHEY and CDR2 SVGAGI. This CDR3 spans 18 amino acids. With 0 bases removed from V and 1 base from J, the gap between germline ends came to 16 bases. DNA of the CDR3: TGTGCCAGCAGTTACTCGACCCCGGGGTTAGTATCTGGAAACACCATATATTTT. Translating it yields CASSYSTPGLVSGNTIYF.

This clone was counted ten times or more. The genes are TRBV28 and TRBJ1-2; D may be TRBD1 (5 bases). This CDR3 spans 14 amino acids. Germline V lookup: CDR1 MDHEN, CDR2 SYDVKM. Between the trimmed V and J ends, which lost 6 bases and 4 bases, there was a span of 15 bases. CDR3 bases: TGTGCCAGCAGGGGGACTGGGACCTTCTATGGCTACACCTTC. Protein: CASRGTGTFYGYTF.

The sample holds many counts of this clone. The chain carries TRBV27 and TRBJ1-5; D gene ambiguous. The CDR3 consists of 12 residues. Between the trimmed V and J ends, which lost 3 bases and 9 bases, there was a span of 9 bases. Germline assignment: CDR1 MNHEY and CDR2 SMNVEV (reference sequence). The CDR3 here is CASSFYGGPQHF. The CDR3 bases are TGTGCCAGCAGTTTTTATGGAGGGCCCCAGCATTTT.

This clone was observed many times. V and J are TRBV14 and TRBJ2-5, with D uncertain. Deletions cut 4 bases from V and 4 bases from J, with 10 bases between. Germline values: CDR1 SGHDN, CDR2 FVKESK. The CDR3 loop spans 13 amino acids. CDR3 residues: CASSRRVGETQYF. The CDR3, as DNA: TGTGCCAGCAGCCGTCGCGTTGGAGAGACCCAGTACTTC.

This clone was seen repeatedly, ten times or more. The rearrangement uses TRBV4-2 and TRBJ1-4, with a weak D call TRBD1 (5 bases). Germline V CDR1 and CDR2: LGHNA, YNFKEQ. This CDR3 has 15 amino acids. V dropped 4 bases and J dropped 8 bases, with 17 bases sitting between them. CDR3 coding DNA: TGTGCCAGCAGCCGGGGGGGAGAGGAGGCGGAAAAACTGTTTTTT. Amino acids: CASSRGGEEAEKLFF.

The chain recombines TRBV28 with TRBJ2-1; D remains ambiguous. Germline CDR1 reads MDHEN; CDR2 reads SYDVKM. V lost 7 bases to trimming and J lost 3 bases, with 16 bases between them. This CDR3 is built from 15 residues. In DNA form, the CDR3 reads TGTGCCAGCACCGTACTATCTGGTAGCTACAATGAGCAGTTCTTC. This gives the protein CASTVLSGSYNEQFF.

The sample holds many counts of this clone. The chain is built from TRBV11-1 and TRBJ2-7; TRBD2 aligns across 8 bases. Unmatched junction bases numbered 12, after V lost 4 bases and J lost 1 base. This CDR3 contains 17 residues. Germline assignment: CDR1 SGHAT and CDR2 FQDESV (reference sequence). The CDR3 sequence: CASSSLTGRGGSYEQYF. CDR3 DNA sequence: TGTGCCAGCAGCTCTCTGACTGGTCGCGGGGGGTCCTACGAGCAGTACTTC.

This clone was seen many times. The CDR3 spells CASRSAGGGNSPLHF. CDR3 DNA sequence: TGCGCCAGCAGGTCCGCGGGCGGCGGGAATTCACCCCTCCACTTT. The genes are TRBV10-2 and TRBJ1-6, with D unresolved. The germline CDR1 and CDR2 sequences are WSHSY and SAAADI. V lost 6 bases and J lost 7, with 16 bases in between. The CDR3 is made up of 15 amino acids.

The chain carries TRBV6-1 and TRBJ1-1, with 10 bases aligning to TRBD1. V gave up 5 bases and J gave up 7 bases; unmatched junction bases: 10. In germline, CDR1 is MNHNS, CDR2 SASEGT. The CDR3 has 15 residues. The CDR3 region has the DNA TGTGCCAGCAGTATTTGGGGACAGGGGCCAAATGAAGCTTTCTTT. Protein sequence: CASSIWGQGPNEAFF.

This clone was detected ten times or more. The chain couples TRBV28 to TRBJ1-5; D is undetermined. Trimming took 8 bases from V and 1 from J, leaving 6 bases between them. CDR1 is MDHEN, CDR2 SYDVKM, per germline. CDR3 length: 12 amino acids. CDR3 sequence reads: CASSKSNQPQHF. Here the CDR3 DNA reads TGTGCCAGCTCTAAGAGCAATCAGCCCCAGCATTTT.

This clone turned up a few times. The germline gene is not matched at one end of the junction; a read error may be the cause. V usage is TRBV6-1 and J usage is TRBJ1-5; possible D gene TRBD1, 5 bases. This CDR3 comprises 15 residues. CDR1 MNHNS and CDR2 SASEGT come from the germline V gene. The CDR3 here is CASSSVGGSNHPQHF. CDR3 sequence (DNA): TGTGCCAGCTCTAGCGTGGGGGGGAGCAATCATCCCCAGCATTTT.

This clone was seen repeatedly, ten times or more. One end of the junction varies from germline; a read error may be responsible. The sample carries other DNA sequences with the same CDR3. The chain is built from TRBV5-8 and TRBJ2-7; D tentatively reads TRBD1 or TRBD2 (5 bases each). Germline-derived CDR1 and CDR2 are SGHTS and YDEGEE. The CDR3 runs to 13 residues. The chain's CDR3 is CASSLGAGTHQDF. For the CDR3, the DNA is TGTGCCAGCAGCTTGGGTGCCGGGACCCACCAGGACTTC.